The entry below describes one TCR beta chain. The deep-level immunoSEQ assay was used. Produced via immunoSEQ multiplex PCR; TCRdb's table is partial and in-frame only. The table has approximately 500,000 clones, 70% to 80% seen once. J gave up 7 bases and V 4 bases, and 12 bases lay outside the gene matches. The germline gives CDR1 SGHNT, CDR2 YYREEE (reference sequence). The CDR3 sequence is 16 residues long. The data stem from a study of shared clonotypes between healthy human individuals. Donors, without exception, were Caucasian adults residing in Nashville, Tennessee. Extraction of genomic DNA in unsorted samples used roughly 93 million PBMCs.

The sample was PBMCs. The chain uses TRBV5-4 and TRBJ2-1, with 9 positions matching TRBD2. The receptor's source is a woman aged 40 to 55 in good health. Some clones in this sample may be carry-over from other donors' samples. DNA for the CDR3: TGTGCCAGCAGCCCGGGGCCTAGCGGGGTGGGGAATGAGCAGTTCTTC. This gives the protein CASSPGPSGVGNEQFF. Full variable domain (remainder filled in from reference TRBV5-4 and TRBJ2-1): ETGVTQSPTHLIKTRGQQVTLRCSSQSGHNTVSWYQQALGQGPQFIFQYYREEENGRGNFPPRFSGLQFPNYSSELNVNALELDDSALYLCASSPGPSGVGNEQFFGPGTRLTVL.